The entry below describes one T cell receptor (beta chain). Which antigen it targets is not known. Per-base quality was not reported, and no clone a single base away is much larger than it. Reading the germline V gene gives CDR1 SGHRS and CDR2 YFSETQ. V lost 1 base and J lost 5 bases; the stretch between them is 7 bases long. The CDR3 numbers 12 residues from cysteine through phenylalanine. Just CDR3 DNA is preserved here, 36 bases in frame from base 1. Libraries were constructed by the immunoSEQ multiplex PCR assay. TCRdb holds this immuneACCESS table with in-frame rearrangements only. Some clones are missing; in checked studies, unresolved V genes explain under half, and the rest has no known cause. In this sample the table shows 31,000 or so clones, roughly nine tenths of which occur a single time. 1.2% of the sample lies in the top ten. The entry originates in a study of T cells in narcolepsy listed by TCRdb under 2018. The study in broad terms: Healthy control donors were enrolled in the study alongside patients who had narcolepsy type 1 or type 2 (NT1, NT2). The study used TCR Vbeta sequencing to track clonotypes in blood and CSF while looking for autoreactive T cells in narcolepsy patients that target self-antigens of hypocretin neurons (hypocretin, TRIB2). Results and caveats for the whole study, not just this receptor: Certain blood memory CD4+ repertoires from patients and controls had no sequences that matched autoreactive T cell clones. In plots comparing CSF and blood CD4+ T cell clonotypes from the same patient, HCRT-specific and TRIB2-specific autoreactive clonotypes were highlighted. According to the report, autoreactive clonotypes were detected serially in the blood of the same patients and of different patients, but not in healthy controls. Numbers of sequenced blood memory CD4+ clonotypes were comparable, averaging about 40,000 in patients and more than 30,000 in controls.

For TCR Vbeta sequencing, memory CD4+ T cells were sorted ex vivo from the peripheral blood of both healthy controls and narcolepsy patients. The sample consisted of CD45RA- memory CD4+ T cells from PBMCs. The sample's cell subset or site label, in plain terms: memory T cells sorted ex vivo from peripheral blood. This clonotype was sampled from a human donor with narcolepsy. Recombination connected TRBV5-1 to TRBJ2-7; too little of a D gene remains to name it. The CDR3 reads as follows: CASSLISNEQYF. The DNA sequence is TGCGCCAGCAGCTTGATCTCGAACGAGCAGTACTTC.